This T cell receptor beta chain was identified in a study of blood T cell repertoires in COVID-19. At the level of the study: COVID-19 samples collected from the United States, Italy and Spain covered acute and convalescent phases. T cells, B-cell-depleted T cells, or PBMCs provided the cDNA or gDNA that served as material.

The data were produced by immunoSEQ multiplex PCR, yet TCRdb's version contains in-frame clones alone and is incomplete. The sample contains 250,000 to 300,000 clones, roughly 83% of which appear only once. With 4 bases clipped from V and 5 bases from J, the junction kept 6 bases outside the gene matches. The CDR3 runs 14 residues. The germline V gene has CDR1 SGHRS and CDR2 YFSETQ. V usage is TRBV5-1 and J usage is TRBJ2-1; 7 bases match TRBD1. Sequences were obtained from peripheral blood. This TCR came from a man in his fifties or sixties who had recovered from COVID-19. CDR3 sequence: CASSQGTVNNEQFF. DNA of the CDR3: TGCGCCAGCAGCCAAGGGACAGTTAACAATGAGCAGTTCTTC.